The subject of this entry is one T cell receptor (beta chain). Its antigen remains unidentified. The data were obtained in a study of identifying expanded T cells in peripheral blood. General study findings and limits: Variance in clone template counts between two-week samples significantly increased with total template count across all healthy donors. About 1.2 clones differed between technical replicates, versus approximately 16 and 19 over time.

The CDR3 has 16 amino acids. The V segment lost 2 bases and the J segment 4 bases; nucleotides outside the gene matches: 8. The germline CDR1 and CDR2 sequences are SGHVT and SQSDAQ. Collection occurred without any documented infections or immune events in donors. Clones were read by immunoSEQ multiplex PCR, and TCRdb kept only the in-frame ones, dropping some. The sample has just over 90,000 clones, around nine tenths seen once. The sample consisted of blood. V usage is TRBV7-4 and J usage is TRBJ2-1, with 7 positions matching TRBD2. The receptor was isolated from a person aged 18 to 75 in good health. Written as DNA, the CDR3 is TGTGCCAGCAGCTTATATGTGCTAGCGGAATACAATGAGCAGTTCTTC. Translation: CASSLYVLAEYNEQFF.